These 9 T cell receptor beta chains were sequenced from one sample in a study of blood T cells in healthy people across ages. The second PCR ran about 6 to 11 cycles with a sample-barcoded 5' primer and J-beta primers. TCRdb redid the calling of the 5' RACE reads with MiXCR, one entry per CDR3 protein. The sample lists 1.5 million to 2 million distinct CDR3 sequences, around 42% occurring once. Sequencing was done on a sample of blood. All receptors come from a human donor in good health.

V usage is TRBV20-1 and J usage is TRBJ2-3, with D possibly matching TRBD2 (5 bases). Germline-derived CDR1 and CDR2 are DFQATT and SNEGSKA (reference sequence). V lost 4 bases and J lost 5, with 10 bases in between. The CDR3 sequence is 12 residues long. The CDR3 loop is CSANAGRDTQYF. The CDR3 nucleotides are TGCAGTGCTAACGCGGGCAGAGATACGCAGTATTTT.

The chain links TRBV12-3 or TRBV12-4 to TRBJ2-3; D possibly corresponds to TRBD1 (6 bases). The CDR3 loop spans 16 amino acids. V lost 4 bases to trimming and J lost 0 bases, with 14 bases between them. For the CDR3, the DNA is TGTGCCAGCAGTTCCGGGACACTTCTAAGCACAGATACGCAGTATTTT. Translation gives CASSSGTLLSTDTQYF.

This clonotype has a handful of counts. The CDR3 DNA reads TGTGCCATCAGTGCACGGGGAGGGAAAGGTTCTGGGGCCAACGTCCTGACTTTC. It yields the protein CAISARGGKGSGANVLTF. The V call is TRBV10-3, the J call TRBJ2-6, with 7 bases fitting TRBD2. The ends lost 4 bases at V and 1 base at J; junction bases unmatched: 10. The germline gives CDR1 ENHRY, CDR2 SYGVKD. The CDR3 is 18 residues long.

This clonotype was seen a few times. This sequence joins TRBV12-3 or TRBV12-4 and TRBJ1-1; D not certain. This CDR3 has 13 residues. V dropped 5 bases and J dropped 1 base, with 8 bases sitting between them. CDR3 nucleotides: TGTGCCAGCAGTCAGAACGGGAACACTGAAGCTTTCTTT. Encoded protein: CASSQNGNTEAFF.

This clonotype was seen just once. The chain recombines TRBV5-1 with TRBJ2-5, with TRBD2 as a possible D gene (6 bases). V was clipped by 5 bases and J by 3 bases, with 14 bases between them. Germline values: CDR1 SGHRS, CDR2 YFSETQ. The CDR3 totals 14 residues. Here the CDR3 reads CASSWGGGEETQYF. CDR3 bases: TGCGCCAGCAGTTGGGGAGGAGGGGAAGAGACCCAGTACTTC.

This clonotype was picked up a small number of times. The genes are TRBV28 and TRBJ2-7; a weak D match, TRBD2 (5 bases). The CDR3 length is 12 residues. CDR1 MDHEN and CDR2 SYDVKM come from the germline V gene. V was trimmed by 2 bases and J by 7 bases, leaving 9 bases between them. The CDR3 DNA reads TGTGCCAGCAGTTTACCCCCGGGGGAGCAGTACTTC. Its translation is CASSLPPGEQYF.

This clonotype was seen more than once but under ten times. A much larger clone differs from this one at a single base, so this may be a read error. This chain uses TRBV11-2 with TRBJ2-7; a possible D gene is TRBD2 (5 bases). Trimming stripped 1 base from V and 4 bases from J, with 14 bases between. CDR1 and CDR2 (germline): SGHAT, FQNNGV. CDR3 length: 15 amino acids. The CDR3 DNA reads TGTGCCAGCAGCTTAGGTGTAGCGACGTGTTACGAGCAGTACTTC. This sequence encodes CASSLGVATCYEQYF.

The chain joins TRBV7-2 to TRBJ1-2; 11 nucleotides match TRBD1. This CDR3 is built from 16 residues. V dropped 1 base and J dropped 8; count of bases not matched to a gene: 9. Germline values: CDR1 SGHTA, CDR2 FQGNSA. The CDR3 loop reads CASSLVYFGTGGGYTF. CDR3 in DNA: TGTGCCAGCAGCTTAGTCTACTTTGGGACAGGGGGAGGCTACACCTTC.

The J gene is TRBJ2-1, the V gene TRBV20-1, with 7 positions matching TRBD2. CDR3 length equals 15 residues. V lost 3 bases to trimming and J lost 0 bases; unmatched junction nucleotides: 5. CDR1 DFQATT and CDR2 SNEGSKA come from the germline V gene (reference sequence). CDR3 bases: TGCAGTGCTAGCCGACTAGCCCACTCCTACAATGAGCAGTTCTTC. It is translated as CSASRLAHSYNEQFF.